This is a list of T cell receptor beta chains from one sample in a study of CD8 T cells in ankylosing spondylitis. TCRdb processed the 5' RACE reads anew with MiXCR; each CDR3 protein has one entry. This sample has 310,000 or so distinct CDR3 sequences, with around 19% found just once. The sample taken for sequencing was blood, either unsorted or a sorted T cell fraction (not recorded which). These receptors came from a male donor with ankylosing spondylitis or in good health (not recorded which). The CDR3 runs from the conserved cysteine through the conserved F or W. A D gene is named only where the DNA matches it firmly. Some rows mark clone size as missing; the rest say once, few, many or name a class of expanded clone.

J gene,V gene,clone size,D gene,CDR3 DNA,CDR3 protein
TRBJ1-1,TRBV12-3/TRBV12-4,many,NA,TGTGCCAGCAGTCGACTACAGGTCCAGACTGAAGCTTTCTTT,CASSRLQVQTEAFF
TRBJ2-1,TRBV2,NA,TRBD2,TGTGCCGGTCAACCGGCTAGCGGGGGGCCGAATGAGCAGTTCTTC,CAGQPASGGPNEQFF
TRBJ2-3,TRBV7-3,few,TRBD1,TGTGCCAGCAGCTCGGACAGGTTAGATACGCAGTATTTT,CASSSDRLDTQYF
TRBJ2-1,TRBV5-1,NA,NA,TGCGCCAGCAGCTTGGGGGGGAGGCAGTTCTTC,CASSLGGRQFF
TRBJ1-2,TRBV7-9,NA,NA,TGTGCCAGCAGCTTGAAGATCAGGGTTAACTATGGCTACACCTTC,CASSLKIRVNYGYTF
TRBJ1-3,TRBV25-1,few,TRBD1,TGTGCCAGCAGTGAATCGGACAGGGAGCGTGGAAACACCATATATTTT,CASSESDRERGNTIYF
TRBJ2-2,TRBV5-1,NA,TRBD2,TGCGCCAGCAGCTTGAATAGCGGGAGTATGTCCGGGGAGCTGTTTTTT,CASSLNSGSMSGELFF
TRBJ2-1,TRBV12-3/TRBV12-4,NA,NA,TGTGCCAGCAGTTCCGCCCCGGCCTACAATGAGCAGTTCTTC,CASSSAPAYNEQFF
TRBJ2-1,TRBV5-1,NA,NA,TGCGCCAGCAGCTTGGAAGATCCGACCTACAATGAGCAGTTCTTC,CASSLEDPTYNEQFF
TRBJ1-1,TRBV12-3/TRBV12-4,few,NA,TGTGCCAGCAGTCCCTCGGCAGGGGCTCGGACTGAAGCTTTCTTT,CASSPSAGARTEAFF
TRBJ2-1,TRBV12-3/TRBV12-4,NA,TRBD2,TGTGCCAGCAGATCTGGACTAGCGGGAGTGGAGCAGTTCTTC,CASRSGLAGVEQFF
TRBJ1-2,TRBV30,few,NA,TGTGCCTGGAGTGTATCCGCCGGGGACTATGGCTACACCTTC,CAWSVSAGDYGYTF
TRBJ1-4,TRBV12-3/TRBV12-4,NA,TRBD1,TGTGCCAGCAGCCTTGGGACAGGGGGAGGCGAAAAACTGTTTTTT,CASSLGTGGGEKLFF
TRBJ2-4,TRBV28,NA,TRBD1,TGTGCCAGCAGTTTAGTACGGACAGGGGGAGTTCGGAACATTCAGTACTTC,CASSLVRTGGVRNIQYF
TRBJ2-1,TRBV7-9,few,NA,TGTGCCAGCAGCTTTCAATCCGCCGGTCAGCAGTTCTTC,CASSFQSAGQQFF
TRBJ2-5,TRBV7-8,few,NA,TGTGCCAGCAGGAGTATTAGGGTCGGGGAGACCCAGTACTTC,CASRSIRVGETQYF
TRBJ1-4,TRBV6-1,few,NA,TGTGCCAGCAGGCTTCGTGCAACTAATGAAAAACTGTTTTTT,CASRLRATNEKLFF
TRBJ1-6,TRBV12-3/TRBV12-4,few,NA,TGTGCCAGCAGTTTTGGGTCCGGGGGTTCACCCCTCCACTTT,CASSFGSGGSPLHF
TRBJ1-6,TRBV15,few,TRBD1,TGTGCCACCAGCAGCGGGTGGGGACAGGGCAGGAATTCACCCCTCCACTTT,CATSSGWGQGRNSPLHF
TRBJ2-4,TRBV5-1,once,NA,TGCGCCAGCAGCTTGGAAGGGGGTGCTCAGTACTTC,CASSLEGGAQYF
TRBJ2-5,TRBV5-1,NA,NA,TGCGCCAGCAGCTTGGACCTAGCGGAGACCCAGTACTTC,CASSLDLAETQYF
TRBJ2-3,TRBV20-1,few,TRBD2,TGCAGTGCTTCCGCCAGGGGACTAGCCCCCGATACGCAGTATTTT,CSASARGLAPDTQYF
TRBJ1-1,TRBV29-1,few,TRBD1,TGCAGCGTTACCACAGGGGCGGGTACTGAAGCTTTCTTT,CSVTTGAGTEAFF
TRBJ1-3,TRBV4-2,NA,NA,TGTGCCAGCAGCCAAGATCCACAGCATAGAAACACCATATATTTT,CASSQDPQHRNTIYF
TRBJ2-2,TRBV28,NA,TRBD2,TGTGCCAGCAGTTTCGGTGTACTAGCGGGGCCTAACACCGGGGAGCTGTTTTTT,CASSFGVLAGPNTGELFF
TRBJ1-2,TRBV12-3/TRBV12-4,NA,NA,TGTGCCAGCAGTTTCGGGGGGGAAATAAACTATGGCTACACCTTC,CASSFGGEINYGYTF
TRBJ2-5,TRBV7-6,few,NA,TGTGCCAGCAGCTTAACAGGGCCCCGACAAGAGACCCAGTACTTC,CASSLTGPRQETQYF
TRBJ2-1,TRBV5-1,few,NA,TGCGCCAGCAGCTTGGTAGCCTTGGGGGGTTACAATGAGCAGTTCTTC,CASSLVALGGYNEQFF
TRBJ2-2,TRBV5-6,many,NA,TGTGCCAGCAGCTTTTCCGGGACCGATACCGGGGAGCTGTTTTTT,CASSFSGTDTGELFF
TRBJ1-2,TRBV20-1,many,NA,TGCAGTTTCACAGGGTCTTCCTATGGCTACACCTTC,CSFTGSSYGYTF
TRBJ1-5,TRBV10-3,NA,NA,TGTGCCATCAGTGCTGGAGCTCAGACAGAAGATCAGCCCCAGCATTTT,CAISAGAQTEDQPQHF
TRBJ1-2,TRBV29-1,many,NA,TGCAGCGTTGTCACGGCTAACTATGGCTACACCTTC,CSVVTANYGYTF
TRBJ2-6,TRBV15,NA,NA,TGTGCCACCAGCAGAGAGATCATCTCTGGGGCCAACGTCCTGACTTTC,CATSREIISGANVLTF
TRBJ2-3,TRBV6-5,few,NA,TGTGCCAGCAGTTACCTAACAGGGATGAGGGGAGATACGCAGTATTTT,CASSYLTGMRGDTQYF
TRBJ2-3,TRBV5-1,NA,TRBD2,TGCGCCAGCAGCTTGGGGAATGGACTAGCGGGAGGAGGTTTCGTTTTGGATACGCAGTATTTT,CASSLGNGLAGGGFVLDTQYF
TRBJ1-2,TRBV12-3/TRBV12-4,many,NA,TGTGCCAGCAGCCTAAGGGCAGGGACTCGCTATGGCTACACCTTC,CASSLRAGTRYGYTF
TRBJ1-4,TRBV5-1,NA,NA,TGCGCCAGCAGCTTACGGACAACTAATGAAAAACTGTTTTTT,CASSLRTTNEKLFF
TRBJ1-2,TRBV6-5,NA,NA,TGTGCCAGCAGTTCGACAGTACTGGATGGCTACACCTTC,CASSSTVLDGYTF
TRBJ2-5,TRBV20-1,NA,TRBD1,TGCAGTGCTGGTGACAGGGGGACGCCAGAGACCCAGTACTTC,CSAGDRGTPETQYF
TRBJ1-5,TRBV30,NA,NA,TGTGCCTGGAGTGTACTGAGCAATCAGCCCCAGCATTTT,CAWSVLSNQPQHF
TRBJ1-5,TRBV7-2,NA,NA,TGTGCCAGCAGCACCACGCGGGGCCAGCCCCAGCATTTT,CASSTTRGQPQHF
TRBJ2-3,TRBV12-3/TRBV12-4,many,NA,TGTGCCAGCAGTTTGGAGCGGCAGTTAACAGATACGCAGTATTTT,CASSLERQLTDTQYF
TRBJ1-4,TRBV24-1,few,TRBD1,TGTGCCACGGCCAATAGGGACAGGGGGCAAATGGATGAAAAACTGTTTTTT,CATANRDRGQMDEKLFF
TRBJ1-2,TRBV20-1,NA,TRBD1,TGCAGTGCTATACAGGGGCTGGGCTATGGTTACACCTTC,CSAIQGLGYGYTF
TRBJ2-1,TRBV5-4,NA,TRBD1,TGTGCCAGCTCCAGGACAGGGGGCGCTTCTGCTGAGCAGTTCTTC,CASSRTGGASAEQFF
TRBJ2-3,TRBV5-1,few,NA,TGCGCCAGCAGCTTGGAAGAGGCTAGCCGGACAGATACGCAGTATTTT,CASSLEEASRTDTQYF
TRBJ2-3,TRBV3-1,few,NA,TGTGCCAGCAGCCAAGTGGTTCTAGGTACAGATACGCAGTATTTT,CASSQVVLGTDTQYF
TRBJ2-1,TRBV5-1,NA,NA,TGCGCCAGCAGCGTGGCGGGACTCAATGAGCAGTTCTTC,CASSVAGLNEQFF
TRBJ1-4,TRBV10-3,NA,TRBD1,TGTGCCATCAGTGACCCGACAGGGACCTATGAAAAACTGTTTTTT,CAISDPTGTYEKLFF
TRBJ2-6,TRBV6-1,NA,TRBD1,TGTGCCAGCTCACTTAAGGGACAGCAACTTTCTGGGGCCAACGTCCTGACTTTC,CASSLKGQQLSGANVLTF
TRBJ2-4,TRBV28,few,TRBD2,TGTGCCAGCAGTCCCGGGGGGGTGGACATTCAGTACTTC,CASSPGGVDIQYF